These 21 T cell receptor beta chains share one sample of origin, sequenced in a study of vaccination and CD4 T cells after COVID-19. No antigen has been identified for these receptors. The Oncomine TCR Beta short-read assay generated sequence data from the DNA of cultured CD4+ T cells. Each CDR3 protein is one row after TCRdb ran MiXCR on the PCR reads. The repertoire includes about 17,000 distinct CDR3 sequences, roughly 29% of them detected once, and under 15% sits in the top ten. Treatment: approximately nine-day PBMC culture with coronavirus spike peptide pools or control peptides (ViraFEST assay). The sequenced sample was cultured CD4+ T cells from blood. These receptors were obtained from a human donor with COVID-19.

This clonotype has just a few counts. This chain connects TRBV7-9 to TRBJ2-7, with 9 bases matching TRBD1. V lost 1 base, J lost 5 bases, and 3 bases stayed unmatched. Germline lookup yields CDR1 SEHNR and CDR2 FQNEAQ (reference sequence). This CDR3 region has 14 residues. DNA for the CDR3: TGTGCCAGCAGCTTAGGACAGGGGGGGAACGAGCAGTACTTC. Translation: CASSLGQGGNEQYF.

This rearrangement joins TRBV11-2 to TRBJ1-4; D is perhaps TRBD1 (6 bases). Germline CDR1 reads SGHAT; CDR2 reads FQNNGV. V was pared by 0 bases and J by 7 bases, with 12 bases between. There are 15 residues in the CDR3. This CDR3 reads CASSLEPGASEKLFF. The CDR3 coding sequence is TGTGCCAGCAGCTTAGAGCCGGGGGCAAGTGAAAAACTGTTTTTT.

The chain employs TRBV20-1 and TRBJ1-2; D not certain. Trimming left V 6 bases short and J 4 bases short, with 18 bases between. CDR3 size: 14 residues. Germline-derived CDR1 and CDR2 are DFQATT and SNEGSKA (reference sequence). CDR3 in amino acids: CSAPPAGPFYGYTF. DNA of the CDR3: TGCAGTGCCCCGCCGGCAGGCCCTTTCTATGGCTACACCTTC.

This clonotype was seen only a few times. The V call is TRBV6-1, the J call TRBJ1-5; 7 bases are a match to TRBD1. V lost 6 bases, J lost 5 bases, and 7 bases stayed unmatched. The length of the CDR3 is 14 residues. CDR1 is MNHNS, CDR2 SASEGT, per germline. Here the CDR3 reads CASSSGGGHQPQHF. The DNA of the CDR3 is TGTGCCAGCAGCTCAGGGGGGGGCCATCAGCCCCAGCATTTT.

The sample holds a few counts of this clonotype. The V gene is TRBV19, the J gene TRBJ1-5; D remains ambiguous. V lost 3 bases and J 4 bases, leaving 13 bases between the germline ends. The germline gives CDR1 LNHDA, CDR2 SQIVND (reference sequence). CDR3 length: 15 amino acids. The CDR3 region has the DNA TGTGCCAGTAGTATGGCGGTGGTGGTAAATCAGCCCCAGCATTTT. Amino acids: CASSMAVVVNQPQHF.

The rearrangement uses TRBV19 and TRBJ1-2; a possible D gene is TRBD1 (5 bases). This CDR3 comprises 15 residues. Germline lookup yields CDR1 LNHDA and CDR2 SQIVND (reference sequence). The ends were cut back, 5 bases at V and 5 bases at J, with 18 bases in the middle. For the CDR3, the DNA is TGTGCCAGTAGTTACTCGCGGACGGAGGGGTATGGCTACACCTTC. Its translation: CASSYSRTEGYGYTF.

This clonotype was counted between two and nine times. The V and J genes are TRBV28 and TRBJ2-7; possibly TRBD1 or TRBD2 for D (5 bases each). Per germline, CDR1 MDHEN and CDR2 SYDVKM. The V end lost 3 bases, the J end lost 2 bases, and 14 bases lay between the germline ends. CDR3 size: 15 residues. CDR3 nucleotides: TGTGCCAGCAGTTTCCCCGGGACGCAAACCTACGAGCAGTACTTC. Translation: CASSFPGTQTYEQYF.

This chain joins TRBV25-1 and TRBJ2-3; no clear D gene. Trimming removed 4 bases at V and 3 bases at J, with 5 bases between. Germline V lookup: CDR1 MGHDK, CDR2 SYGVNS. The CDR3 has 12 amino acids. CDR3 region: CASSAGTDTQYF. DNA for the CDR3: TGTGCCAGCAGTGCTGGAACAGATACGCAGTATTTT. Variable domain in full (rest from reference TRBV25-1 and TRBJ2-3): EADIYQTPRYLVIGTGKKITLECSQTMGHDKMYWYQQDPGMELHLIHYSYGVNSTEKGDLSSESTVSRIRTEHFPLTLESARPSHTSQYLCASSAGTDTQYFGPGTRLTVL.

The J gene is TRBJ1-3, the V gene TRBV6-5; D is unresolved. Germline V lookup: CDR1 MNHEY, CDR2 SVGAGI. V was shortened by 1 base and J by 0 bases, with 10 bases between the two germline ends. The CDR3 contains 16 residues. The DNA of the CDR3 is TGTGCCAGCAGTTACTACGGACGGAACTCTGGAAACACCATATATTTT. Encoded protein: CASSYYGRNSGNTIYF.

This rearrangement joins TRBV5-1 to TRBJ2-3, with D perhaps assigned TRBD1 or TRBD2 (5 bases each). With 5 bases removed from V and 5 bases from J, the gap between germline ends came to 15 bases. The CDR3 runs to 14 residues. Germline V lookup: CDR1 SGHRS, CDR2 YFSETQ. The CDR3 loop reads CASSSGSSGDTQYF. In DNA form, the CDR3 reads TGCGCCAGCAGTTCAGGGAGTTCGGGAGATACGCAGTATTTT.

This clonotype was detected only a few times. This chain connects TRBV5-6 to TRBJ1-6; D gene unclear. Germline CDR1 is SGHDT and CDR2 is YYEEEE. Trimming cost V 0 bases and J 6 bases, with 13 bases left between them. The length of the CDR3 is 16 residues. Here the CDR3 DNA reads TGTGCCAGCAGCTTGGCCGCGGACGGCCTTAATTCACCCCTCCACTTT. Translated, it gives CASSLAADGLNSPLHF. The full variable domain, its missing parts supplied by reference TRBV5-6 and TRBJ1-6, is DAGVTQSPTHLIKTRGQQVTLRCSPKSGHDTVSWYQQALGQGPQFIFQYYEEEERQRGNFPDRFSGHQFPNYSSELNVNALLLGDSALYLCASSLAADGLNSPLHFGNGTRLTVT.

The chain links TRBV9 to TRBJ2-3; no definite D call. Trimming stripped 0 bases from V and 0 bases from J, with 8 bases between. The CDR3 runs to 15 residues. Germline loops: CDR1 SGDLS, CDR2 YYNGEE. DNA for the CDR3: TGTGCCAGCAGCGTAGGACTGGGGAGCACAGATACGCAGTATTTT. Translated: CASSVGLGSTDTQYF.

V is TRBV6-2 or TRBV6-3 and J is TRBJ2-7, with TRBD2 as a possible D gene (6 bases). The CDR3 length is 14 residues. Trimming stripped 6 bases from V and 0 bases from J, with 12 bases between. CDR1 MNHEY and CDR2 SVGEGT come from the germline V gene. The CDR3: CASRGMGGSYEQYF. For the CDR3, the DNA is TGTGCCAGCAGGGGGATGGGAGGCTCCTACGAGCAGTACTTC.

This clonotype occurred a few times. The genes are TRBV6-1 and TRBJ2-3, with 7 bases fitting TRBD1. Germline CDR1 MNHNS, CDR2 SASEGT. V was pared by 7 bases and J by 6 bases, with 10 bases of the junction left unmatched. The CDR3 extends over 14 amino acids. CDR3 residues: CASKTDRVGDTQYF. The CDR3 coding sequence is TGTGCCAGCAAAACCGACAGGGTCGGCGATACGCAGTATTTT.

Only a few counts were recorded for this clonotype. J is TRBJ2-7 and V is TRBV6-1; D not certain. Germline-derived CDR1 and CDR2 are MNHNS and SASEGT. The V end lost 4 bases, the J end lost 3 bases, and 7 bases lay between the germline ends. The length of the CDR3 is 12 residues. CDR3 protein: CASSVQSYEQYF. The CDR3 DNA sequence: TGTGCCAGCAGTGTACAGAGCTACGAGCAGTACTTC.

The chain has TRBV7-3 and TRBJ1-2, with a weak D call TRBD1 (5 bases). Per the germline V gene, CDR1 is SGHTA and CDR2 is FQGTGA. The CDR3 sequence is 15 residues long. Trimming removed 3 bases at V and 2 bases at J, with 13 bases between. CDR3 residues: CASSFLGGGNYGYTF. DNA for the CDR3: TGTGCCAGCAGCTTCCTTGGGGGAGGAAACTATGGCTACACCTTC.

The chain couples TRBV4-2 to TRBJ2-7; 11 nucleotides agree with TRBD2. Per germline, CDR1 LGHNA and CDR2 YNFKEQ. J was trimmed by 1 base and V by 0 bases; bases with no gene match: 5. The CDR3 runs 17 residues. CDR3 protein: CASSQEPSGGRSYEQYF. CDR3 nucleotide sequence: TGTGCCAGCAGCCAAGAGCCTAGCGGGGGGAGGTCCTACGAGCAGTACTTC.

V usage is TRBV25-1 and J usage is TRBJ2-1, with D unclear. The V gene's germline CDR1 is MGHDK and CDR2 SYGVNS. There are 15 residues in the CDR3. The V and J ends lost 4 bases and 4 bases respectively, with 14 bases between them. In DNA form, the CDR3 reads TGTGCCAGCAGTGGCACAGCTAATTTTTACAATGAGCAGTTCTTC. This gives the protein CASSGTANFYNEQFF.

This clonotype was counted only a few times. V gene TRBV29-1 combines with J gene TRBJ2-3; D is ambiguous. The CDR3 is made up of 11 amino acids. The germline CDR1 and CDR2 sequences are SQVTM and ANQGSEA. V was trimmed by 4 bases and J by 8 bases, leaving 10 bases between them. For the CDR3, the DNA is TGCAGCGTTGTAGGGAAGGCTACGCAGTATTTT. Its translation is CSVVGKATQYF.

This clonotype was picked up a small number of times. The rearrangement links TRBV12-5 to TRBJ2-3, with 13 bases lining up with TRBD2. Germline V gives CDR1 LGHNT, CDR2 FRNRAP. Trimming took 6 bases from V and 7 from J; bases not matched to a gene: 7. This CDR3 is built from 15 residues. The CDR3 region has the DNA TGTGCTAGTGGCCCCGGGACTAGCGGGGAGAATACGCAGTATTTT. Translated: CASGPGTSGENTQYF.

The chain uses TRBV20-1 and TRBJ2-3, with a possible D match to TRBD2 (5 bases). Trimming took 6 bases from V and 3 from J, leaving 13 bases between them. The CDR3 spans 13 residues. The germline V gene has CDR1 DFQATT and CDR2 SNEGSKA (reference sequence). CDR3 DNA: TGCAGTGCCCTAAGCGGAGAAACAGATACGCAGTATTTT. Translation: CSALSGETDTQYF.